A single sample is the source of the 29 T cell receptor beta chains below, sequenced in a study of blood T cells in healthy people across ages. Primed by a sample-barcoded 5' primer and a J-beta primer mix, a second PCR proceeded for roughly 7 to 11 cycles. MiXCR was run by TCRdb on the 5' RACE reads, yielding one entry per CDR3 protein. Of 650,000 to 1,000,000 distinct CDR3 sequences in the sample, approximately 35% were seen once. Input material: blood. Receptors were obtained from a man aged 18 to 30 in good health.

This clonotype was counted at least ten times. The chain carries TRBV2 and TRBJ1-2; 10 bases align to TRBD1. From germline, CDR1 is SNHLY and CDR2 FYNNEI. The CDR3 spans 15 residues. V dropped 6 bases and J dropped 2; count of bases not matched to a gene: 6. The CDR3 nucleotides read TGTGCCAGCAGCCCCACGGGACAGGGGAACTATGGCTACACCTTC. Translated, it gives CASSPTGQGNYGYTF.

The rearrangement links TRBV20-1 to TRBJ1-5, with D unclear. The germline V gene encodes CDR1 DFQATT and CDR2 SNEGSKA (reference sequence). The CDR3 is 16 amino acids. V lost 3 bases and J lost 0, with 15 bases in between. The CDR3 region is CSASLTAVNSNQPQHF. The CDR3 DNA follows: TGCAGTGCTAGTTTGACCGCCGTCAATAGCAATCAGCCCCAGCATTTT.

As concerns this clonotype: With a much larger clone just one base away, this may be a read error. The chain is built from TRBV20-1 and TRBJ2-1, with TRBD2 identical over 8 bases. CDR3 length: 14 amino acids. J gave up 13 bases and V 5 bases, and 16 bases lay outside the gene matches. CDR1 is DFQATT and CDR2 is SNEGSKA in the germline V gene (reference sequence). The chain's CDR3 is CSAPRGLGDETQFF. CDR3 DNA sequence: TGCAGTGCTCCCAGGGGACTAGGGGACGAGACCCAGTTCTTC.

This clonotype was counted at least ten times. The rearrangement uses TRBV20-1 and TRBJ2-1; 7 nucleotides match TRBD2. The ends lost 6 bases at V and 2 bases at J; junction bases unmatched: 4. This CDR3 spans 13 amino acids. CDR1 DFQATT and CDR2 SNEGSKA come from the germline V gene (reference sequence). The CDR3 region is CSARTSAYNEQFF. CDR3 DNA: TGCAGTGCACGGACTAGTGCCTACAATGAGCAGTTCTTC.

This clonotype was picked up many times. The chain links TRBV7-9 to TRBJ2-7, with unresolved D. Germline V gives CDR1 SEHNR, CDR2 FQNEAQ (reference sequence). The CDR3 is 14 amino acids. With 0 bases removed from V and 2 bases from J, the gap between germline ends came to 8 bases. CDR3 in amino acids: CASSLAGDPYEQYF. Here the CDR3 DNA reads TGTGCCAGCAGCTTAGCAGGCGACCCCTACGAGCAGTACTTC.

As concerns this clonotype: With a much larger clone just one base away, this may be a read error. CDR3 protein: CSAPPRQITDTQYF. The DNA of the CDR3 is TGCAGTGCCCCACCAAGGCAGATCACAGATACGCAGTATTTT. V gene TRBV20-1 combines with J gene TRBJ2-3; D is unresolved. The length of the CDR3 is 14 residues. Germline CDR1 and CDR2: DFQATT and SNEGSKA (reference sequence). The V end was cut by 6 bases, the J end by 2 bases, with 15 bases between.

This clonotype was found a few times. The chain employs TRBV5-6 and TRBJ2-1, with TRBD2 as a possible D gene (6 bases). CDR3 length equals 14 residues. Germline V CDR1 and CDR2: SGHDT, YYEEEE. Trimming took 4 bases from V and 8 from J, leaving 16 bases between them. This CDR3 is CASSTSSPGHEQFF. DNA of the CDR3: TGTGCCAGCAGCACTAGCTCCCCAGGACATGAGCAGTTCTTC.

This clonotype was detected only a few times. The gene calls are TRBV24-1 and TRBJ2-3, with D hard to call. Germline values: CDR1 KGHDR, CDR2 SFDVKD. There are 13 residues in the CDR3. V shed 3 bases and J shed 2 bases, with 5 bases lying between them. CDR3 residues: CATSDHNTDTQYF. Here the CDR3 DNA reads TGTGCCACCAGTGATCACAACACAGATACGCAGTATTTT.

The sample holds a few counts of this clonotype. This chain connects TRBV12-3 or TRBV12-4 to TRBJ2-1; 11 bases match TRBD2. The end of the DNA fits TRBJ2-7 better, so the J call may be wrong. The CDR3 spans 14 residues. The CDR3 coding sequence is TGTGCCAGCAGCCGACTAGCGGGGCACAATGAGCAGTACTTC. Its translation is CASSRLAGHNEQYF.

The chain joins TRBV29-1 to TRBJ2-1; D is possibly TRBD1 or TRBD2 (6 bases each). Between the trimmed V and J ends, which lost 8 bases and 8 bases, there was a span of 19 bases. Germline CDR1 SQVTM, CDR2 ANQGSEA. The CDR3 sequence is 13 residues long. DNA of the CDR3: TGCAGCACCGGGACAAGGGGGGACGATGAGCAGTTCTTC. Protein sequence: CSTGTRGDDEQFF.

This chain joins TRBV18 and TRBJ1-1; a possible D gene is TRBD1 (5 bases). Trimming pared 2 bases from V and 4 bases from J, leaving 11 bases between. Germline assignment: CDR1 KGHSH and CDR2 LQKENI. The CDR3 contains 14 residues. CDR3 region: CASSPDGGCTEAFF. CDR3 bases: TGTGCCAGCTCACCAGACGGGGGTTGCACTGAAGCTTTCTTT.

V gene TRBV5-1 combines with J gene TRBJ2-1; D not resolved. Looked up from germline, CDR1 is SGHRS and CDR2 is YFSETQ. This CDR3 spans 12 amino acids. V was shortened by 7 bases and J by 5 bases, with 10 bases between the two germline ends. As DNA, the CDR3 is TGCGCCAGCTACGAACTGGACAATGAGCAGTTCTTC. Encoded protein: CASYELDNEQFF.

The genes are TRBV5-4 and TRBJ1-5; tentatively, D is TRBD1 (5 bases). The CDR3 spans 12 residues. Trimming removed 4 bases from V and 7 bases from J, with 9 bases in between. Germline-derived CDR1 and CDR2 are SGHNT and YYREEE (reference sequence). CDR3 DNA: TGTGCCAGCAGCGGGGCGAGGCAGCCCCAGCATTTT. Its translation: CASSGARQPQHF.

This clonotype occurred a few times. V usage is TRBV6-5 and J usage is TRBJ2-2; perhaps TRBD1 as D (6 bases). Germline V gives CDR1 MNHEY, CDR2 SVGAGI. V was cut by 5 bases and J by 0 bases, with 7 bases left in between. This CDR3 comprises 14 residues. CDR3 protein: CASSGDTNTGELFF. CDR3 DNA sequence: TGTGCCAGCAGTGGGGACACGAACACCGGGGAGCTGTTTTTT.

The genes are TRBV20-1 and TRBJ2-1; tentative D call: TRBD1 (5 bases). This CDR3 has 16 amino acids. Germline values: CDR1 DFQATT, CDR2 SNEGSKA (reference sequence). V lost 4 bases and J lost 4, with 20 bases in between. This CDR3 reads CSAIDRSHTSYNEQFF. The CDR3 nucleotides read TGCAGTGCTATCGACAGATCCCACACTTCATACAATGAGCAGTTCTTC.

In regard to this clonotype: The junction departs from germline at one end; a sequencing error may be responsible. The V gene is TRBV20-1, the J gene TRBJ2-5, with 12 positions matching TRBD1. The CDR3 contains 14 residues. Per germline, CDR1 DFQATT and CDR2 SNEGSKA (reference sequence). The chain's CDR3 is CGAAGTGGRETQYF. DNA of the CDR3: TGCGGTGCAGCCGGGACAGGGGGCAGAGAGACCCAGTACTTC.

In the case of this clonotype: One base away lies a much larger clone, so this may be a sequencing read error. The chain joins TRBV29-1 to TRBJ2-1; 7 bases are shared with TRBD2. This CDR3 has 15 amino acids. CDR1 and CDR2 (germline): SQVTM, ANQGSEA. Germline trimming cut 0 bases from V and 7 bases from J; bases unmatched to any gene: 9. The CDR3 region has the DNA TGCAGCGTTGAAGACGGGGAGGGGAGGCCGAATGAGCAGTTCTTC. Residues: CSVEDGEGRPNEQFF.

V and J are TRBV21-1 and TRBJ2-3; the D segment call TRBD1 is taken from the table without a DNA check. TRBV21-1 is given as a pseudogene. The CDR3 is 15 amino acids. Written as DNA, the CDR3 is TGTGCCAGCAGCAAACTACCAACCGGGACGAGATACGCGTATTTT. Amino acid sequence: CASSKLPTGTRYAYF.

To note about this clonotype: This sequence may be a read error, since a much larger clone differs from it by one base. The rearrangement uses TRBV4-3 and TRBJ2-5; D is tentatively TRBD1 or TRBD2 (5 bases each). The CDR3 length is 15 residues. Germline lookup yields CDR1 LGHNA and CDR2 YSLEER. With 0 bases removed from V and 1 base from J, the gap between germline ends came to 9 bases. CDR3 nucleotide sequence: TGCGCCAGCAGCCAAGAACACGGGGCCCAAGAGACCCAGTACTTC. It specifies CASSQEHGAQETQYF.

Comments on this clonotype: One base away lies a much larger clone, so this may be a sequencing read error. V gene TRBV7-9 combines with J gene TRBJ2-3, with D tentatively TRBD1 (5 bases). The CDR3 extends over 14 amino acids. In germline, CDR1 is SEHNR, CDR2 FQNEAQ (reference sequence). Trimming removed 5 bases at V and 4 bases at J, with 13 bases between. The CDR3 nucleotides read TGTGCCAGCAGCATTACGGACAACGCAGATACGCAGTATTTT. The encoded protein is CASSITDNADTQYF. Combining the CDR3 with reference TRBV7-9 and TRBJ2-3 gives the whole variable domain DTGVSQNPRHKITKRGQNVTFRCDPISEHNRLYWYRQTLGQGPEFLTYFQNEAQLEKSRLLSDRFSAERPKGSFSTLEIQRTEQGDSAMYLCASSITDNADTQYFGPGTRLTVL.

This sequence joins TRBV12-3 or TRBV12-4 and TRBJ1-2; D might be TRBD1 (5 bases). V lost 10 bases and J lost 4, with 22 bases in between. The CDR3 is 15 amino acids. CDR3 bases: TGTGCCACCGCGGCGGCAGGGAGCTTTTTCTATGGCTACACCTTC. Its translation is CATAAAGSFFYGYTF.

As to this clonotype: This may be a read error: a much more frequent sequence differs by one nucleotide. The chain links TRBV20-1 to TRBJ2-1; 9 nucleotides align to TRBD1. The V gene end was trimmed by 5 bases and the J gene end by 10 bases; junction bases not matched to a gene: 18. This CDR3 spans 16 amino acids. Germline CDR1 reads DFQATT; CDR2 reads SNEGSKA (reference sequence). CDR3 in amino acids: CSARGTGRGASYEQFF. The CDR3 bases are TGCAGTGCTCGCGGGACAGGGCGTGGGGCCTCCTACGAGCAGTTCTTC.

This clonotype was found many times. This rearrangement joins TRBV7-2 to TRBJ2-1, with D hard to call. With 5 bases removed from V and 6 bases from J, the gap between germline ends came to 17 bases. Per germline, CDR1 SGHTA and CDR2 FQGNSA. The CDR3 is 15 amino acids. CDR3 amino acids: CASSRRLDPLNEQFF. The CDR3 DNA reads as TGTGCCAGCAGCCGAAGACTGGACCCCCTCAATGAGCAGTTCTTC.

This chain links TRBV2 with TRBJ2-1; 10 bases match TRBD2. The CDR3 sequence is 15 residues long. V lost 1 base to trimming and J lost 8 bases; unmatched junction nucleotides: 5. Germline CDR1 reads SNHLY; CDR2 reads FYNNEI. CDR3 sequence: CASSEVSGGGDEQFF. In nucleotides, the CDR3 is TGTGCCAGCAGTGAAGTGAGCGGGGGGGGAGATGAGCAGTTCTTC.

A note on this clonotype: The junction departs from the called germline gene at one end, perhaps through a read error. The chain joins TRBV28 to TRBJ1-6, with a tentative D call TRBD1 (5 bases). CDR3 length equals 15 residues. From germline, CDR1 is MDHEN and CDR2 SYDVKM. CDR3 DNA sequence: TGTGCCAGCAGTTCCAGACAGACGACTAATTCACCCCCCCACTTT. Translating gives CASSSRQTTNSPPHF.

The chain links TRBV20-1 to TRBJ2-3, with D possibly matching TRBD2 (6 bases). V lost 6 bases and J 3 bases, leaving 16 bases between the germline ends. Germline lookup yields CDR1 DFQATT and CDR2 SNEGSKA (reference sequence). The CDR3 consists of 14 residues. The CDR3: CSAPPGLGTDTQYF. CDR3 nucleotide sequence: TGCAGTGCCCCCCCGGGACTCGGGACAGATACGCAGTATTTT.

This clonotype appeared many times. V gene TRBV5-1 combines with J gene TRBJ2-1; D is possibly TRBD1 or TRBD2 (5 bases each). This CDR3 spans 16 amino acids. With 4 bases removed from V and 0 bases from J, the gap between germline ends came to 14 bases. Germline CDR1 reads SGHRS; CDR2 reads YFSETQ. The CDR3 bases are TGCGCCAGCAGCCCGGAAGAGGGGAGCTCCTACAATGAGCAGTTCTTC. It codes for CASSPEEGSSYNEQFF.

V and J are TRBV6-1 and TRBJ2-5, with 12 bases aligning to TRBD2. The closer fit of TRBJ2-7 to the DNA end suggests the J call may be wrong. CDR3 length: 15 residues. Germline V gene lookup returns CDR1 MNHNS and CDR2 SASEGT. The CDR3 DNA sequence: TGTGCCAGCACCCCGCGGACTAGCGGGGCCTACGAGCAGTACTTC. As protein: CASTPRTSGAYEQYF.

This clonotype has only one observation. The chain has TRBV5-1 and TRBJ1-1, with D unclear. Per germline, CDR1 SGHRS and CDR2 YFSETQ. The V gene lost 3 bases and the J gene lost 0 bases, with 9 bases spanning the gap. The CDR3 runs 14 residues. The CDR3 here is CASSSHVVNTEAFF. CDR3 nucleotide sequence: TGCGCCAGCAGCTCTCACGTTGTGAACACTGAAGCTTTCTTT.